This paragraph covers one T cell receptor (beta chain) sequence. The antigen remains undetermined. This entry belongs to a study of T cell responses to AZD1222 COVID-19 vaccine. The wider study: Second doses at about 4 or about 12 weeks were pooled. Study-wide findings and caveats: The repertoires were collected only after the peak T cell response.

V lost 3 bases, J lost 15 bases, and 8 bases stayed unmatched. The V gene's germline CDR1 is SGHAT and CDR2 FQDESV (reference sequence). The CDR3 covers 13 residues. Data came from immunoSEQ multiplex PCR; TCRdb stores just in-frame clones and leaves some out. The sample yields some 150,000 clones, 88% seen once. This chain uses TRBV11-1 with TRBJ2-1, with TRBD2 identical over 10 bases. This sequence was found in an adult in good health. Sequences were derived from peripheral blood, sampled on day 0 of AZD1222 vaccination. This chain's CDR3 is CASSFSGGASWFF. The CDR3 region has the DNA TGTGCCAGCAGCTTCAGCGGGGGGGCCTCTTGGTTCTTC.